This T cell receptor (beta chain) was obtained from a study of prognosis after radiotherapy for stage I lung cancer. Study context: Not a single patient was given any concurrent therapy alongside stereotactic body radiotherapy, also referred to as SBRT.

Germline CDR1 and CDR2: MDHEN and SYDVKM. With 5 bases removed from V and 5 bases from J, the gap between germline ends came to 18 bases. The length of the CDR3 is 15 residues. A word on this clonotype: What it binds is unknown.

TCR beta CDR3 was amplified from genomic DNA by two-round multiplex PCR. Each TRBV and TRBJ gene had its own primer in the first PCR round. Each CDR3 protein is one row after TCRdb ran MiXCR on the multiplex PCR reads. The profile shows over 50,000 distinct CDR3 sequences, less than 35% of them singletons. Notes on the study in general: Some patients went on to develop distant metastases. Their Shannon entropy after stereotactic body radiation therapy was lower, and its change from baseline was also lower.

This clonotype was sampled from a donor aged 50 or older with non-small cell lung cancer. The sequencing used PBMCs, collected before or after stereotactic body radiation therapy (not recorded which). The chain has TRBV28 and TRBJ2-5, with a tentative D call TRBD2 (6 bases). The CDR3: CASSLGLSFRETQYF. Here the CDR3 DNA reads TGTGCCAGCAGTCTGGGACTCTCCTTCCGGGAGACCCAGTACTTC.